These 20 T cell receptor beta chains were all obtained from the same sample, sequenced in a study of T cell changes during pregnancy in multiple sclerosis. Assay used: immunoSEQ multiplex PCR; TCRdb lists only in-frame clones, some missing. The sample lists fewer than 70,000 clones; 89% were seen once. This sample comprised peripheral blood, obtained in the first trimester of pregnancy. Receptors were obtained from a female donor with multiple sclerosis, enrolled in a pregnancy study.

The V call is TRBV6-1, the J call TRBJ1-5; the D gene is possibly TRBD1 (6 bases). Trimming stripped 2 bases from V and 3 bases from J, with 11 bases between. The CDR3 sequence is 15 residues long. The germline V gene encodes CDR1 MNHNS and CDR2 SASEGT. CDR3 sequence reads: CASSETSGDNQPQHF. The CDR3 DNA is TGTGCCAGCAGTGAAACGTCAGGGGACAATCAGCCCCAGCATTTT.

The chain employs TRBV6-1 and TRBJ1-5; TRBD1 matches at 8 bases. This CDR3 contains 15 residues. CDR1 MNHNS and CDR2 SASEGT come from the germline V gene. Germline trimming cut 4 bases from V and 7 bases from J; bases unmatched to any gene: 9. The CDR3 DNA follows: TGTGCCAGCAGTGGCCAGGGGGACAGGCGACAGCCCCAGCATTTT. This codes for CASSGQGDRRQPQHF.

This rearrangement joins TRBV19 to TRBJ2-1, with D perhaps TRBD2 (6 bases). Trimming pared 9 bases from V and 6 bases from J, leaving 18 bases between. Germline V gene sequence: CDR1 LNHDA, CDR2 SQIVND (reference sequence). The CDR3 has 14 residues. The CDR3 DNA is TGTGCCAGCAACGGAGGGTTAGGCGGCAATGAGCAGTTCTTC. Protein product: CASNGGLGGNEQFF.

The gene calls are TRBV9 and TRBJ1-2; tentative D call: TRBD1 (5 bases). The length of the CDR3 is 18 residues. Germline-derived CDR1 and CDR2 are SGDLS and YYNGEE. V lost 4 bases and J 1 base, leaving 23 bases between the germline ends. CDR3 loop: CASSPGGGRLSNNYGYTF. Written as DNA, the CDR3 is TGTGCCAGCAGCCCCGGGGGTGGGCGTTTGTCTAATAACTATGGCTACACCTTC.

The J gene is TRBJ1-6, the V gene TRBV5-4; D not certain. Trimming took off 0 bases at V and 10 bases at J, with 11 bases between the two ends. Germline V gene data show CDR1 as SGHNT and CDR2 as YYREEE (reference sequence). The CDR3 totals 14 residues. CDR3 DNA sequence: TGTGCCAGCAGCTTGGCCGAGTACCAATCACCCCTCCACTTT. Residues: CASSLAEYQSPLHF.

This clone occurred a few times. The genes are TRBV7-3 and TRBJ2-7; tentatively, D is TRBD2 (5 bases). V lost 5 bases to trimming and J lost 8 bases, with 16 bases between them. Germline values: CDR1 SGHTA, CDR2 FQGTGA. The CDR3 contains 13 residues. The CDR3 reads CASSTRTPAQQYF. The CDR3, as DNA: TGTGCCAGCAGCACCCGGACTCCAGCTCAGCAGTACTTC.

This rearrangement joins TRBV5-1 to TRBJ2-3; TRBD2 matches at 16 bases. V was clipped by 3 bases and J by 6 bases; unmatched bases: 4. Per the germline V gene, CDR1 is SGHRS and CDR2 is YFSETQ. CDR3 length equals 16 residues. The CDR3 here is CASSSGTSGGADTQYF. In nucleotides, the CDR3 is TGCGCCAGCAGCTCAGGGACTAGCGGGGGGGCGGATACGCAGTATTTT.

The chain carries TRBV15 and TRBJ1-1; D might be TRBD1 (6 bases). Germline assignment: CDR1 LNHNV and CDR2 YYDKDF (reference sequence). There are 12 residues in the CDR3. Trimming shortened V by 6 bases and J by 11 bases, and 16 bases separated the two germline ends. The CDR3 nucleotides read TGTGCCACCAGTCCGATCAGGGGAGCGGCTTTCTTT. Translating it yields CATSPIRGAAFF.

The genes are TRBV6-5 and TRBJ2-2; D gene unclear. This CDR3 is 12 amino acids long. Trimming pared 6 bases from V and 2 bases from J, leaving 4 bases between. Looked up from germline, CDR1 is MNHEY and CDR2 is SVGAGI. The CDR3 DNA follows: TGTGCCAGCAGCCCAAACACCGGGGAGCTGTTTTTT. Translating gives CASSPNTGELFF.

This chain links TRBV30 with TRBJ1-2; possibly TRBD1 for D (5 bases). This CDR3 spans 14 amino acids. With 2 bases removed from V and 4 bases from J, the gap between germline ends came to 14 bases. Germline CDR1 is GTSNPN and CDR2 is SVGIG (reference sequence). The CDR3 spells CAWSKTAERYGYTF. The CDR3 DNA reads TGTGCCTGGAGTAAGACAGCAGAACGCTATGGCTACACCTTC.

The gene calls are TRBV6-5 and TRBJ2-3; TRBD1 matches at 7 bases. The CDR3 loop spans 15 amino acids. The J segment lost 2 bases and the V segment lost 4 bases, leaving 6 bases of the junction unmatched. Germline V gene sequence: CDR1 MNHEY, CDR2 SVGAGI. The CDR3 region has the DNA TGTGCCAGCAGTTTCGGGACAGTCCTCACAGATACGCAGTATTTT. It yields the protein CASSFGTVLTDTQYF.

The chain has TRBV14 and TRBJ2-2; tentative D call: TRBD1 (5 bases). This CDR3 is 16 amino acids long. Germline V gene data show CDR1 as SGHDN and CDR2 as FVKESK. The V and J ends lost 2 bases and 3 bases respectively, with 13 bases between them. This CDR3 reads CASSQRAKGDTGELFF. The CDR3 region has the DNA TGTGCCAGCAGCCAAAGGGCCAAAGGGGACACCGGGGAGCTGTTTTTT.

The chain links TRBV7-2 to TRBJ2-5; 8 bases agree with TRBD2. Germline V gene lookup returns CDR1 SGHTA and CDR2 FQGNSA. Trimming removed 6 bases from V and 4 bases from J; junction bases left unmatched: 4. This CDR3 is built from 13 residues. The CDR3 loop is CASRFSGGETQYF. The DNA for the CDR3 is TGTGCCAGCAGATTCAGCGGGGGAGAGACCCAGTACTTC. Filled out from reference TRBV7-2 and TRBJ2-5, the complete variable domain reads GAGVSQSPSNKVTEKGKDVELRCDPISGHTALYWYRQSLGQGLEFLIYFQGNSAPDKSGLPSDRFSAERTGGSVSTLTIQRTQQEDSAVYLCASRFSGGETQYFGPGTRLLVL.

The V gene is TRBV19, the J gene TRBJ1-2; no clear D. The CDR3 consists of 14 residues. Trimming pared 8 bases from V and 7 bases from J, leaving 20 bases between. The germline gives CDR1 LNHDA, CDR2 SQIVND (reference sequence). CDR3 nucleotide sequence: TGTGCCAGTTCACTTTACGGGAACGGGATTGGCTACACCTTC. Translation gives CASSLYGNGIGYTF. Drawing the rest from reference TRBV19 and TRBJ1-2, the complete variable domain is DGGITQSPKYLFRKEGQNVTLSCEQNLNHDAMYWYRQDPGQGLRLIYYSQIVNDFQKGDIAEGYSVSREKKESFPLTVTSAQKNPTAFYLCASSLYGNGIGYTFGSGTRLTVV.

This clone was detected only once. The chain links TRBV2 to TRBJ2-7; TRBD1 might be the D (5 bases). Per germline, CDR1 SNHLY and CDR2 FYNNEI. This CDR3 is 15 amino acids long. V shed 5 bases and J shed 2 bases, with 16 bases lying between them. The CDR3 is CASSKTDPIPYEQYF. In DNA form, the CDR3 reads TGTGCCAGCAGTAAGACAGACCCAATCCCCTACGAGCAGTACTTC.

The chain couples TRBV7-9 to TRBJ1-4, with 8 bases identical to TRBD1. With 0 bases clipped from V and 8 bases from J, the junction kept 5 bases outside the gene matches. Germline V gene sequence: CDR1 SEHNR, CDR2 FQNEAQ (reference sequence). This CDR3 contains 15 residues. The DNA of the CDR3 is TGTGCCAGCAGCTTAGCGGGACAGGACCCCGAAAAACTGTTTTTT. Protein product: CASSLAGQDPEKLFF.

The V and J genes are TRBV11-3 and TRBJ2-2, with D possibly being TRBD2 (5 bases). In germline, CDR1 is SGHNT, CDR2 YENEEA. The CDR3 runs to 16 residues. V lost 3 bases, J lost 1 base, and 12 bases lay in between. Here the CDR3 reads CASSLRATLNTGELFF. CDR3 nucleotide sequence: TGTGCCAGCAGCTTGAGGGCCACGTTGAACACCGGGGAGCTGTTTTTT. Looking up the rest from reference TRBV11-3 and TRBJ2-2 gives the full variable domain: EAGVVQSPRYKIIEKKQPVAFWCNPISGHNTLYWYLQNLGQGPELLIRYENEEAVDDSQLPKDRFSAERLKGVDSTLKIQPAELGDSAVYLCASSLRATLNTGELFFGEGSRLTVL.

The chain has TRBV11-2 and TRBJ1-5; TRBD1 matches 11 bases. CDR1 and CDR2 from the germline V gene are SGHAT and FQNNGV. V lost 4 bases to trimming and J lost 6 bases; unmatched junction nucleotides: 5. The CDR3 totals 15 residues. The chain's CDR3 is CASSSGQGASQPQHF. CDR3 coding DNA: TGTGCCAGCAGCTCCGGACAGGGGGCGAGTCAGCCCCAGCATTTT. The full variable domain, in which reference TRBV11-2 and TRBJ1-5 provide the parts outside the CDR3, is EAGVAQSPRYKIIEKRQSVAFWCNPISGHATLYWYQQILGQGPKLLIQFQNNGVVDDSQLPKDRFSAERLKGVDSTLKIQPAKLEDSAVYLCASSSGQGASQPQHFGDGTRLSIL.

The chain uses TRBV5-1 and TRBJ2-3; 11 bases align to TRBD2. The CDR3 has 15 residues. With V trimmed by 7 bases and J by 3 bases, 7 bases remained unmatched. From germline, CDR1 is SGHRS and CDR2 YFSETQ. DNA of the CDR3: TGCGCCAGCTCGTTAGCGGGAGGGGGGACAGATACGCAGTATTTT. It translates to CASSLAGGGTDTQYF.

The chain couples TRBV4-2 to TRBJ2-1; 10 positions agree with TRBD2. V lost 0 bases and J lost 1; bases outside the gene matches: 6. The germline V gene has CDR1 LGHNA and CDR2 YNFKEQ. The CDR3 has 18 residues. CDR3 nucleotide sequence: TGTGCCAGCAGCCAAGATGGCAGCGGGAGGGTTTCCTACAATGAGCAGTTCTTC. This gives the protein CASSQDGSGRVSYNEQFF.